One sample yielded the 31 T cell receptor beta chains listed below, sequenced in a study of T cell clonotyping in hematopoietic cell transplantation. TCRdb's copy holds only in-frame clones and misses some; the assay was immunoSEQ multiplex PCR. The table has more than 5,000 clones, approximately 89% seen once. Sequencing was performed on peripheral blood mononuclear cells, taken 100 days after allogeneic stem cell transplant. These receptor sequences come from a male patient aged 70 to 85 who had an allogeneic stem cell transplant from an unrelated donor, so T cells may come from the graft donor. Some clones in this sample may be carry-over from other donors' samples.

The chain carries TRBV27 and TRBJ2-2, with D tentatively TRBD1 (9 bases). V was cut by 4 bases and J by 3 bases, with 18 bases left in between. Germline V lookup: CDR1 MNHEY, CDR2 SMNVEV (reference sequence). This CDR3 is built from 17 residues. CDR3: CASSSRGDRAYTGELFF. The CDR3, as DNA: TGTGCCAGCAGTTCGCGGGGGGACAGGGCGTACACCGGGGAGCTGTTTTTT.

The CDR3 nucleotides read TGTGCCAGCAGTTTAAGTCCACTAAACTATGGCTACACCTTC. Amino acids: CASSLSPLNYGYTF. This chain links TRBV28 with TRBJ1-2; no definite D call. The V end lost 2 bases, the J end lost 2 bases, and 9 bases lay between the germline ends. The CDR3 is 14 amino acids. Germline CDR1 and CDR2: MDHEN and SYDVKM.

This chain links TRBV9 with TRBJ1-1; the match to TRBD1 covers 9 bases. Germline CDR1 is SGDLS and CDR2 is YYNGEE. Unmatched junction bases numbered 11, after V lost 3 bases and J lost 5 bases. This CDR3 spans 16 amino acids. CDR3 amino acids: CASSAATGTGKTEAFF. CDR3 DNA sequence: TGTGCCAGCAGCGCGGCAACCGGGACAGGGAAAACTGAAGCTTTCTTT.

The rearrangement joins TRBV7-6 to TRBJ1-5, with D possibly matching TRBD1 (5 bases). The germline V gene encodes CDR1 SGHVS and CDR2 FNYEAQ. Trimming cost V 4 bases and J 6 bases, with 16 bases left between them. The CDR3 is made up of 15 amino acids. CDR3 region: CASSSGGGGGQPQHF. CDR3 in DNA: TGTGCCAGCAGCTCTGGTGGGGGGGGAGGTCAGCCCCAGCATTTT.

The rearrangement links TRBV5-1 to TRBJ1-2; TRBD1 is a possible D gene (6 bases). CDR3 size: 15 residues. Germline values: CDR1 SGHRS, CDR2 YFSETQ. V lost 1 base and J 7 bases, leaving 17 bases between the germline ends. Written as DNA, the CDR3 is TGCGCCAGCAGCTTGACGGGACAAGATACCCGTGGCTACACCTTC. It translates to CASSLTGQDTRGYTF.

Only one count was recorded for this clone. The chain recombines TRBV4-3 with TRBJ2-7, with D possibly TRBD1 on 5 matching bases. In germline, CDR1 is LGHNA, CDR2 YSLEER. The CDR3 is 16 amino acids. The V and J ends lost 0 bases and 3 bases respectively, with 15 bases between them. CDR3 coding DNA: TGCGCCAGCAGCCAAGAGTTCCTGGGGCTTCGCTACGAGCAGTACTTC. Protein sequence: CASSQEFLGLRYEQYF.

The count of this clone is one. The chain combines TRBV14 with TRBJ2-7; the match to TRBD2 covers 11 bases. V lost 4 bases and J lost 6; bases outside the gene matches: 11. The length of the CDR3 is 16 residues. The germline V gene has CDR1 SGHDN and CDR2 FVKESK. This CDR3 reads CASSPWTWTSGFEQYF. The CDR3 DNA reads TGTGCCAGCAGCCCATGGACGTGGACTAGCGGGTTCGAGCAGTACTTC. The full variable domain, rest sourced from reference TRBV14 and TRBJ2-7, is EAGVTQFPSHSVIEKGQTVTLRCDPISGHDNLYWYRRVMGKEIKFLLHFVKESKQDESGMPNNRFLAERTGGTYSTLKVQPAELEDSGVYFCASSPWTWTSGFEQYFGPGTRLTVT.

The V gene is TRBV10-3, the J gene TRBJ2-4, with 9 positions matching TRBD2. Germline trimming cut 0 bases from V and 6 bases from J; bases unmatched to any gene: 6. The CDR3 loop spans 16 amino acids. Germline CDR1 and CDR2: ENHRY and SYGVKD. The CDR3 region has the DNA TGTGCCATCAGTGAGTCCATTGCGGGAGGGTTAAACATTCAGTACTTC. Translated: CAISESIAGGLNIQYF.

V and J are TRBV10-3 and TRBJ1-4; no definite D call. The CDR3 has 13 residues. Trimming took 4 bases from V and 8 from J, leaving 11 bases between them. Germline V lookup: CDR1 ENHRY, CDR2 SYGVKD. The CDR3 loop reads CAISGGMQEKLFF. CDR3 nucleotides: TGTGCCATCAGTGGAGGAATGCAGGAAAAACTGTTTTTT.

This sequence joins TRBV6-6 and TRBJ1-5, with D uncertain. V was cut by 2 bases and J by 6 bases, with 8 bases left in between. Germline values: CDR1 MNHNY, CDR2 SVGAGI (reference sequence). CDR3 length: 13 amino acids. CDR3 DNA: TGTGCCAGCAGTTACGAATCAGGTCAGCCCCAGCATTTT. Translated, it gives CASSYESGQPQHF.

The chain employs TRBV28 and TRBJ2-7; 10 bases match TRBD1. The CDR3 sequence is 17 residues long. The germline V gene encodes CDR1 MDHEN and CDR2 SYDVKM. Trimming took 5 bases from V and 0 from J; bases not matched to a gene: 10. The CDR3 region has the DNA TGTGCCAGCAGTCTCGAAGCGGGGACAGGGGCCTCCTACGAGCAGTACTTC. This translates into CASSLEAGTGASYEQYF.

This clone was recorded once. CDR3 coding DNA: TGCAGCGTTGAATCGCGTCCCGGGTTGGTGAATGAGCAGTTCTTC. Translating gives CSVESRPGLVNEQFF. The V and J genes are TRBV29-1 and TRBJ2-1; D is ambiguous. Germline CDR1 SQVTM, CDR2 ANQGSEA. Trimming stripped 2 bases from V and 7 bases from J, with 18 bases between. CDR3 length: 15 amino acids.

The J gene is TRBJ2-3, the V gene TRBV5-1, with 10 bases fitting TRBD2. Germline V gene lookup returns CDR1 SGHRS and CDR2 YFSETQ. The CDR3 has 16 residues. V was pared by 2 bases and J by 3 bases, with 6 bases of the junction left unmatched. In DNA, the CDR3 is TGCGCCAGCAGCTTCCACGGGACTAGCGAGACAGATACGCAGTATTTT. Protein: CASSFHGTSETDTQYF.

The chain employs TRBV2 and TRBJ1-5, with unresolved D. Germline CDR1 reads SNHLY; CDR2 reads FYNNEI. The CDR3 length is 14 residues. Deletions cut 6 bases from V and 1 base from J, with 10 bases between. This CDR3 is CASRPDLSNQPQHF. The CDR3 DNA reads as TGTGCCAGCAGGCCGGACTTGAGCAATCAGCCCCAGCATTTT.

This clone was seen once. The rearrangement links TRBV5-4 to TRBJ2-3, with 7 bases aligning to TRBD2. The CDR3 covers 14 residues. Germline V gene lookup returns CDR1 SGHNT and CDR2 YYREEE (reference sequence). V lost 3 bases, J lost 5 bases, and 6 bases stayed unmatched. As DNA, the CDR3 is TGTGCCAGCAGCTGGGGCCGGGGGGAAGATACGCAGTATTTT. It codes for CASSWGRGEDTQYF.

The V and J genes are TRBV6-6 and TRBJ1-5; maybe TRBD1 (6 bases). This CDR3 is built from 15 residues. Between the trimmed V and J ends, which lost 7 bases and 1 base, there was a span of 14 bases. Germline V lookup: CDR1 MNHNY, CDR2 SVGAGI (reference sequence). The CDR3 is CASTLTGASNQPQHF. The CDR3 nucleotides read TGTGCCAGCACCCTGACAGGAGCGAGCAATCAGCCCCAGCATTTT.

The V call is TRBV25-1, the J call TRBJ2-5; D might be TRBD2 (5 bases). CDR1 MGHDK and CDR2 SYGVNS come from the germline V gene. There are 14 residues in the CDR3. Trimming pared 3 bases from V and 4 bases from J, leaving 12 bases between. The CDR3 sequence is CASSDLGESETQYF. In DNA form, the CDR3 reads TGTGCCAGCAGTGACCTCGGGGAGTCAGAGACCCAGTACTTC.

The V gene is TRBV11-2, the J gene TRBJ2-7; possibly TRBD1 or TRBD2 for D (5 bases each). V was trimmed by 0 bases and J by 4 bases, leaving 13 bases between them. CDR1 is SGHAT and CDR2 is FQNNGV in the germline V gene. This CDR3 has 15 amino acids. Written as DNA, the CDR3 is TGTGCCAGCAGCTTAGACCTTAAGTGGGGGTACGAGCAGTACTTC. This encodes CASSLDLKWGYEQYF.

CDR3 region: CASSAWGLAGDRSYEQYF. As DNA, the CDR3 is TGTGCCAGCAGTGCCTGGGGGTTAGCGGGAGATAGGTCCTACGAGCAGTACTTC. This chain connects TRBV5-6 to TRBJ2-7; 9 bases line up with TRBD2. The CDR3 has 18 amino acids. CDR1 and CDR2 (germline): SGHDT, YYEEEE. The V gene end was trimmed by 5 bases and the J gene end by 1 base; junction bases not matched to a gene: 16.

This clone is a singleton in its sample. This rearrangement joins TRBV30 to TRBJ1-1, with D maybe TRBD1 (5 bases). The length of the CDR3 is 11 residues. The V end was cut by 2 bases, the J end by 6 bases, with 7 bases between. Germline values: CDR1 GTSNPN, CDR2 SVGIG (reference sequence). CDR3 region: CAWSMGAEAFF. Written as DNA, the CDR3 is TGTGCCTGGAGTATGGGGGCTGAAGCTTTCTTT.

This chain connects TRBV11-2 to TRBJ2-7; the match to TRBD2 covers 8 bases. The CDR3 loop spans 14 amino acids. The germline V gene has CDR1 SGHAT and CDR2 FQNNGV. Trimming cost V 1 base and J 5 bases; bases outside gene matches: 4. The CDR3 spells CASSLVSGSNEQYF. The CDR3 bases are TGTGCCAGCAGCTTAGTAAGCGGGAGCAACGAGCAGTACTTC.

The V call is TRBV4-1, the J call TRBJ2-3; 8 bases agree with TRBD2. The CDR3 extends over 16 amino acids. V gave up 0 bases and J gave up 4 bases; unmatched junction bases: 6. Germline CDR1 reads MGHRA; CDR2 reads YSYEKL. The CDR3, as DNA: TGCGCCAGCAGCCAAGATGGAGCGGGAGCGGCAGATACGCAGTATTTT. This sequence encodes CASSQDGAGAADTQYF.

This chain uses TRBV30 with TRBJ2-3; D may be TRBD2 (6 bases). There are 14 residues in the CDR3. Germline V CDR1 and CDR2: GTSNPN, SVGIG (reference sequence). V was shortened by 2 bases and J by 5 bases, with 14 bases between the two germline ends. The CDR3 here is CAWSSTPRGDTQYF. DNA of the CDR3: TGTGCCTGGAGTTCTACCCCGCGGGGAGATACGCAGTATTTT.

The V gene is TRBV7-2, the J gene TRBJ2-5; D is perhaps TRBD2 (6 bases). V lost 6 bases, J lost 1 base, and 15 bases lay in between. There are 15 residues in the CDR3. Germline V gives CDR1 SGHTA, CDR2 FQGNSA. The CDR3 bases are TGTGCCAGCAGGACCCTTGCGGGACCCCAAGAGACCCAGTACTTC. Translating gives CASRTLAGPQETQYF.

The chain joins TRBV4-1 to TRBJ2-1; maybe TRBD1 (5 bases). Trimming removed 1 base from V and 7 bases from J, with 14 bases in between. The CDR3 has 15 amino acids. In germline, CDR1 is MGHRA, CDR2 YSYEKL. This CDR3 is CASSQGPPGFNEQFF. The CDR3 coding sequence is TGCGCCAGCAGCCAAGGCCCCCCAGGGTTTAATGAGCAGTTCTTC.

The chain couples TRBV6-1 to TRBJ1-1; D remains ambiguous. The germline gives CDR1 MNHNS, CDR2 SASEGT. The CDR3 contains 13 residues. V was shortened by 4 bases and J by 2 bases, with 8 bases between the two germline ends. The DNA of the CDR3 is TGTGCCAGCAGTGCTTTTATCAACACTGAAGCTTTCTTT. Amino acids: CASSAFINTEAFF.

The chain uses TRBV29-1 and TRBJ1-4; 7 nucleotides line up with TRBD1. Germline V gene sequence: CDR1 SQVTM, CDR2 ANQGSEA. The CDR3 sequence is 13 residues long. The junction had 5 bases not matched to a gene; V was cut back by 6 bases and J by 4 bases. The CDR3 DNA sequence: TGCAGCGTGGGAGGGACAGTTAATGAAAAACTGTTTTTT. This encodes CSVGGTVNEKLFF.

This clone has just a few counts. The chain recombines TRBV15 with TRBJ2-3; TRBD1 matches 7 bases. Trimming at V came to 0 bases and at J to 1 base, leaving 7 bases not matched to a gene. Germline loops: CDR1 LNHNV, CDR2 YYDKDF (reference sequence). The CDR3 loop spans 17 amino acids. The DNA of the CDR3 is TGTGCCACCAGCAGAGATTTTGGAGACAGGGGCACAGATACGCAGTATTTT. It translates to CATSRDFGDRGTDTQYF.

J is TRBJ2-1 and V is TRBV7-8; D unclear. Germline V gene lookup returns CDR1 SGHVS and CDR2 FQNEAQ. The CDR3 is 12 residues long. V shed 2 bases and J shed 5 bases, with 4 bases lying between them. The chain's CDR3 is CASSLTDNEQFF. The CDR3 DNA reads TGTGCCAGCAGCTTAACGGACAATGAGCAGTTCTTC.

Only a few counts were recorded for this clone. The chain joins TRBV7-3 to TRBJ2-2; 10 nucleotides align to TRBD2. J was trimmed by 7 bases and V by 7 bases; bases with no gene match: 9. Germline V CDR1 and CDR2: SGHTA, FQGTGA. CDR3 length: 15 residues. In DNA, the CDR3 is TGTGCCAGCAAACTGACTAGCGGGTTGATCGGGGAGCTGTTTTTT. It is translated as CASKLTSGLIGELFF.

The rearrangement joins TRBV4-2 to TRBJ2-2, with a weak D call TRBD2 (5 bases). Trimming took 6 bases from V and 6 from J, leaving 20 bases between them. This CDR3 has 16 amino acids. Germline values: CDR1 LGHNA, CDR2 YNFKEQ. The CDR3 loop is CASRTVGGKLAGELFF. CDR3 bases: TGTGCCAGCAGGACCGTGGGTGGAAAACTAGCCGGGGAGCTGTTTTTT.